This TCR beta chain was identified during a study of human T cells and chemical hapten exposure. Time point denoted: pre-sensitization, week 0. The treatment denotes: therapeutic diphenylcyclopropenone sensitization with weekly scalp DPC. Each cDNA molecule in the library carried unique molecular identifiers. TCRdb called the RACE reads again in MiXCR, with one record for every CDR3 protein. The repertoire holds about 77,000 distinct CDR3 sequences, with roughly 15% as singletons. V was pared by 7 bases and J by 0 bases, with 5 bases between. The CDR3 loop spans 12 amino acids. This sequence was found in a woman in her forties or fifties with alopecia areata. Some clones in this sample may be carry-over from other donors' samples. The sequenced sample was whole blood, obtained in connection with sensitization to the hapten diphenylcyclopropenone (DPC). This chain uses TRBV12-3 or TRBV12-4 with TRBJ2-3, with unresolved D. For the CDR3, the DNA is TGTGCCAGCAAGGGAAGCACAGATACGCAGTATTTT. It translates to CASKGSTDTQYF.